The 19 T cell receptor beta chains reported below all come from one sample, sequenced in a study of cytomegalovirus exposure and HLA in healthy donors. Both 60 Vbeta primers and 13 Jbeta primers went into the PCR. The method was immunoSEQ multiplex PCR; TCRdb's version includes in-frame clones alone and lacks a portion of them. The data hold about 170,000 clones, with 62% observed a single time. Sample: PBMCs. The receptors were gathered from a man aged 35 to 55 in good health and CMV-seronegative.

This clone appeared a single time. This chain connects TRBV5-4 to TRBJ2-7; 7 bases align to TRBD1. From germline, CDR1 is SGHNT and CDR2 YYREEE (reference sequence). The CDR3 runs 13 residues. V trimming: 4 bases; J trimming: 3 bases; junction bases outside the gene matches: 4. For the CDR3, the DNA is TGTGCCAGCAGCACGGACAGGTACTACGAGCAGTACTTC. It yields the protein CASSTDRYYEQYF.

This clone was detected only a few times. The chain joins TRBV18 to TRBJ1-3; TRBD1 aligns across 7 bases. The junction had 5 bases not matched to a gene; V was cut back by 0 bases and J by 6 bases. The length of the CDR3 is 15 residues. Germline V gene lookup returns CDR1 KGHSH and CDR2 LQKENI. The CDR3 here is CASSPPARGENTIYF. In nucleotides, the CDR3 is TGTGCCAGCTCACCACCCGCCAGGGGGGAAAACACCATATATTTT.

This clone was seen more than once but under ten times. The rearrangement links TRBV5-1 to TRBJ2-2; 8 nucleotides match TRBD1. Per the germline V gene, CDR1 is SGHRS and CDR2 is YFSETQ. The CDR3 is 17 amino acids. J was trimmed by 4 bases and V by 1 base; bases with no gene match: 9. CDR3 nucleotide sequence: TGCGCCAGCAGCTTGAGGGTGGCAGGGGGCGTCACCGGGGAGCTGTTTTTT. This translates into CASSLRVAGGVTGELFF.

This clone has a single count. The chain combines TRBV10-3 with TRBJ1-4; 7 bases are a match to TRBD1. After removal of 8 bases from V and 2 bases from J, the junction contained 2 bases not matched to a gene. The germline V gene encodes CDR1 ENHRY and CDR2 SYGVKD. The CDR3 consists of 13 residues. CDR3 nucleotide sequence: TGTGCCATCTCCAGGGGGACTAATGAAAAACTGTTTTTT. Protein: CAISRGTNEKLFF.

The rearrangement joins TRBV25-1 to TRBJ2-7, with D tentatively TRBD2 (6 bases). Trimming took off 5 bases at V and 5 bases at J, with 19 bases between the two ends. The germline CDR1 and CDR2 sequences are MGHDK and SYGVNS. There are 15 residues in the CDR3. CDR3 sequence (DNA): TGTGCCAGCAGTCAGGCGGGATCCCTCTCACACGAGCAGTACTTC. Protein product: CASSQAGSLSHEQYF.

This clone was found a few times. The CDR3 spells CASSPSGGRGVQETQYF. CDR3 DNA sequence: TGCGCCAGCAGCCCCTCGGGGGGGCGGGGGGTACAAGAGACCCAGTACTTC. The chain combines TRBV4-1 with TRBJ2-5; 8 bases map to TRBD2. Germline lookup yields CDR1 MGHRA and CDR2 YSYEKL. CDR3 length equals 17 residues. V trimming: 4 bases; J trimming: 2 bases; junction bases outside the gene matches: 12.

DNA of the CDR3: TGTGCCAGCAGCCGAGAGGGAGACACTGAAGCTTTCTTT. It yields the protein CASSREGDTEAFF. This chain joins TRBV6-6 and TRBJ1-1, with D unclear. V lost 6 bases to trimming and J lost 3 bases, with 11 bases between them. Germline V gene lookup returns CDR1 MNHNY and CDR2 SVGAGI (reference sequence). CDR3 length: 13 amino acids.

This chain joins TRBV5-1 and TRBJ2-3, with D uncertain. V lost 4 bases to trimming and J lost 3 bases, with 15 bases between them. Germline V CDR1 and CDR2: SGHRS, YFSETQ. The CDR3 contains 15 residues. The CDR3 here is CASSTSLVKTDTQYF. DNA for the CDR3: TGCGCCAGCAGCACAAGTCTAGTTAAGACAGATACGCAGTATTTT. Drawing the rest from reference TRBV5-1 and TRBJ2-3, the complete variable domain is KAGVTQTPRYLIKTRGQQVTLSCSPISGHRSVSWYQQTPGQGLQFLFEYFSETQRNKGNFPGRFSGRQFSNSRSEMNVSTLELGDSALYLCASSTSLVKTDTQYFGPGTRLTVL.

This sequence joins TRBV19 and TRBJ2-7; D is undetermined. V lost 5 bases, J lost 4 bases, and 12 bases lay in between. Germline CDR1 is LNHDA and CDR2 is SQIVND (reference sequence). This CDR3 has 13 amino acids. This CDR3 reads CASSPGLSYEQYF. For the CDR3, the DNA is TGTGCCAGTAGTCCGGGTCTAAGTTACGAGCAGTACTTC.

The chain recombines TRBV5-1 with TRBJ2-3; D is perhaps TRBD1 (6 bases). Trimming stripped 4 bases from V and 0 bases from J, with 21 bases between. The CDR3 contains 18 residues. Germline V CDR1 and CDR2: SGHRS, YFSETQ. The CDR3, as DNA: TGCGCCAGCAGCCTTGGGCGGGCACAGGGCCCTAGCACAGATACGCAGTATTTT. This codes for CASSLGRAQGPSTDTQYF.

This clone has a handful of counts. V and J are TRBV28 and TRBJ1-4; 7 bases align to TRBD1. Per the germline V gene, CDR1 is MDHEN and CDR2 is SYDVKM. Unmatched junction bases numbered 4, after V lost 2 bases and J lost 4 bases. This CDR3 contains 15 residues. DNA for the CDR3: TGTGCCAGCAGTTTAAATTACAGGGGTAATGAAAAACTGTTTTTT. Residues: CASSLNYRGNEKLFF.

This clone turned up a few times. The chain combines TRBV6-1 with TRBJ2-7, with 10 bases fitting TRBD2. V gave up 9 bases and J gave up 2 bases; unmatched junction bases: 7. Germline V gene lookup returns CDR1 MNHNS and CDR2 SASEGT. This CDR3 is built from 14 residues. The CDR3 loop is CASSTSGVAYEQYF. The CDR3 nucleotides are TGTGCCAGTTCAACTAGCGGGGTTGCCTACGAGCAGTACTTC.

Comment on this clone: At one boundary the junction diverges from the germline segment, which might be a read error. In DNA form, the CDR3 reads TGTGCCAGCAGTGGGACAGGGGTTTGGAGCAATCAGCCCCAGCATTTT. Translation: CASSGTGVWSNQPQHF. The chain recombines TRBV10-3 with TRBJ1-5; 10 bases agree with TRBD1. CDR3 size: 16 residues. In germline, CDR1 is ENHRY, CDR2 SYGVKD.

The CDR3 DNA reads as TGTGCCAGCGATCCGGGAGAACGTGCGAACACTGAAGCTTTCTTT. Encoded protein: CASDPGERANTEAFF. The chain combines TRBV18 with TRBJ1-1; the D is unclear. The CDR3 runs to 15 residues. Trimming removed 8 bases from V and 1 base from J, with 17 bases in between. The germline V gene encodes CDR1 KGHSH and CDR2 LQKENI.

The J gene is TRBJ2-1, the V gene TRBV11-3; D is ambiguous. V was pared by 6 bases and J by 0 bases, with 6 bases between. CDR1 and CDR2 (germline): SGHNT, YENEEA. This CDR3 contains 13 residues. The CDR3 sequence: CASSRSSYNEQFF. For the CDR3, the DNA is TGTGCCAGCAGTCGGAGCTCCTACAATGAGCAGTTCTTC.

This clone was observed a few times. The chain has TRBV29-1 and TRBJ1-5, with TRBD1 matching over 9 bases. Germline V gene data show CDR1 as SQVTM and CDR2 as ANQGSEA. This CDR3 is 15 amino acids long. V dropped 4 bases and J dropped 0; count of bases not matched to a gene: 4. For the CDR3, the DNA is TGCAGCGTTGTCAGGACAGGGGTTAGCAATCAGCCCCAGCATTTT. This codes for CSVVRTGVSNQPQHF.

This clone was detected once. The chain joins TRBV7-2 to TRBJ1-6; D remains unclear. The V gene lost 1 base and the J gene lost 8 bases, with 6 bases spanning the gap. CDR3 length: 13 residues. From germline, CDR1 is SGHTA and CDR2 FQGNSA. In nucleotides, the CDR3 is TGTGCCAGCAGCTTAGAGAGGGATTCACCCCTCCACTTT. This codes for CASSLERDSPLHF.

The V gene is TRBV7-7, the J gene TRBJ2-5; TRBD1 aligns across 7 bases. Germline CDR1 reads SSHAT; CDR2 reads FNYEAQ (reference sequence). V lost 5 bases, J lost 1 base, and 16 bases stayed unmatched. The CDR3 is 18 residues long. This CDR3 reads CASSPDRFNTRFQETQYF. The CDR3 DNA sequence: TGTGCCAGCAGCCCGGACAGGTTTAACACTAGATTCCAAGAGACCCAGTACTTC.

A few counts support this clone. The chain couples TRBV19 to TRBJ2-2; 9 nucleotides align to TRBD1. The CDR3 spans 16 residues. V trimming: 9 bases; J trimming: 4 bases; junction bases outside the gene matches: 12. Per the germline V gene, CDR1 is LNHDA and CDR2 is SQIVND (reference sequence). For the CDR3, the DNA is TGTGCCAGCGAAGGTTGGGGACAGGGCGTCACCGGGGAGCTGTTTTTT. Translation gives CASEGWGQGVTGELFF.